Presented here are 26 T cell receptor beta chains from one specimen sequenced in a study of cytomegalovirus exposure and HLA in healthy donors. Only in-frame clones appear in the TCRdb table, and some are missing; sequencing was by immunoSEQ multiplex PCR. This sample yields about 200,000 clones, of which about 81% are seen a single time; around 1.2% belongs to the top ten. Material for sequencing was PBMCs. All receptors come from a woman aged 30 to 39 in good health and CMV-seronegative.

This rearrangement joins TRBV11-2 to TRBJ1-2; TRBD1 matches 8 bases. The CDR3 has 16 residues. V dropped 6 bases and J dropped 1; count of bases not matched to a gene: 10. Looked up from germline, CDR1 is SGHAT and CDR2 is FQNNGV. The CDR3, as DNA: TGTGCCAGCAGTATAGGCACAGGGGGAATTAACTATGGCTACACCTTC. It yields the protein CASSIGTGGINYGYTF. The variable domain in full, with the rest retrieved from reference TRBV11-2 and TRBJ1-2, is EAGVAQSPRYKIIEKRQSVAFWCNPISGHATLYWYQQILGQGPKLLIQFQNNGVVDDSQLPKDRFSAERLKGVDSTLKIQPAKLEDSAVYLCASSIGTGGINYGYTFGSGTRLTVV.

The J gene is TRBJ1-4, the V gene TRBV6-1; TRBD1 matches at 8 bases. CDR1 is MNHNS and CDR2 is SASEGT in the germline V gene. This CDR3 is 14 amino acids long. V trimming: 7 bases; J trimming: 6 bases; junction bases outside the gene matches: 7. The CDR3 spells CASITGGHHEKLFF. The CDR3, as DNA: TGTGCCAGCATTACAGGGGGTCATCATGAAAAACTGTTTTTT.

The chain is built from TRBV28 and TRBJ1-6, with D possibly being TRBD1 (5 bases). Germline assignment: CDR1 MDHEN and CDR2 SYDVKM. The CDR3 loop spans 14 amino acids. Trimming took off 3 bases at V and 9 bases at J, with 12 bases between the two ends. The CDR3 loop reads CASSFKTVLSPLHF. CDR3 in DNA: TGTGCCAGCAGTTTCAAGACAGTGCTTTCACCCCTCCACTTT.

The V and J genes are TRBV5-1 and TRBJ2-7, with 10 bases identical to TRBD1. The V gene's germline CDR1 is SGHRS and CDR2 YFSETQ. The ends lost 5 bases at V and 0 bases at J; junction bases unmatched: 2. This CDR3 contains 14 residues. CDR3 DNA sequence: TGCGCCAGCAGGACAGGGGGCGACTCCTACGAGCAGTACTTC. It specifies CASRTGGDSYEQYF.

The rearrangement uses TRBV6-5 and TRBJ1-1, with 8 bases fitting TRBD1. Trimming took 6 bases from V and 7 from J; bases not matched to a gene: 13. The CDR3 spans 15 residues. CDR1 and CDR2 (germline): MNHEY, SVGAGI. CDR3 nucleotide sequence: TGTGCCAGCAGCTCGAGTGGGACAGGAACCTATGAAGCTTTCTTT. As protein: CASSSSGTGTYEAFF.

The CDR3 spells CASSLGGENTEAFF. DNA for the CDR3: TGTGCCAGCAGCTTGGGAGGGGAGAACACTGAAGCTTTCTTT. The rearrangement uses TRBV13 and TRBJ1-1; TRBD1 is a possible D gene (5 bases). Deletions cut 3 bases from V and 1 base from J, with 9 bases between. This CDR3 spans 14 amino acids. Germline V lookup: CDR1 PRHDT, CDR2 FYEKMQ (reference sequence).

The CDR3 region is CASQLGQRNTEAFF. CDR3 bases: TGCGCCAGCCAGCTAGGACAGAGGAACACTGAAGCTTTCTTT. V and J are TRBV5-1 and TRBJ1-1, with D tentatively TRBD1 (6 bases). Trimming cost V 7 bases and J 1 base, with 14 bases left between them. The CDR3 length is 14 residues. CDR1 and CDR2 from the germline V gene are SGHRS and YFSETQ.

V and J are TRBV19 and TRBJ1-1; TRBD1 aligns across 7 bases. The CDR3 extends over 13 amino acids. V trimming: 5 bases; J trimming: 3 bases; junction bases outside the gene matches: 3. The germline V gene encodes CDR1 LNHDA and CDR2 SQIVND (reference sequence). The CDR3 protein is CASSQGQYTEAFF. The CDR3 DNA follows: TGTGCCAGTAGTCAGGGACAGTACACTGAAGCTTTCTTT.

This chain joins TRBV10-3 and TRBJ1-2, with 8 bases identical to TRBD1. Germline CDR1 reads ENHRY; CDR2 reads SYGVKD. The CDR3 is made up of 17 amino acids. Unmatched junction bases numbered 10, after V lost 4 bases and J lost 0 bases. The CDR3, as DNA: TGTGCCATCAGTGGCTCGAAACAGGGGGTTGCTAACTATGGCTACACCTTC. The encoded protein is CAISGSKQGVANYGYTF.

The genes are TRBV5-1 and TRBJ2-5; possibly TRBD2 for D (7 bases). Germline lookup yields CDR1 SGHRS and CDR2 YFSETQ. Trimming took off 4 bases at V and 2 bases at J, with 18 bases between the two ends. This CDR3 spans 16 amino acids. The CDR3 nucleotides read TGCGCCAGCAGCCCGGGGGGCGGGAGCAGACAAGAGACCCAGTACTTC. As protein: CASSPGGGSRQETQYF.

The CDR3 here is CASSSTGVRDKNIQYF. In DNA form, the CDR3 reads TGTGCCAGCAGTTCAACAGGGGTGAGGGACAAAAACATTCAGTACTTC. V and J are TRBV27 and TRBJ2-4; the match to TRBD1 covers 7 bases. Germline trimming cut 4 bases from V and 3 bases from J; bases unmatched to any gene: 9. This CDR3 comprises 16 residues. Looked up from germline, CDR1 is MNHEY and CDR2 is SMNVEV (reference sequence).

The CDR3 DNA reads as TGCGCCAGCAGCTGGGTCCCGCGAGGGGGCGGAGAGACCCAGTACTTC. It specifies CASSWVPRGGGETQYF. V and J are TRBV5-1 and TRBJ2-5, with 7 nucleotides matching TRBD1. This CDR3 comprises 16 residues. CDR1 is SGHRS and CDR2 is YFSETQ in the germline V gene. V was clipped by 3 bases and J by 4 bases; unmatched bases: 12. Variable domain in full (rest from reference TRBV5-1 and TRBJ2-5): KAGVTQTPRYLIKTRGQQVTLSCSPISGHRSVSWYQQTPGQGLQFLFEYFSETQRNKGNFPGRFSGRQFSNSRSEMNVSTLELGDSALYLCASSWVPRGGGETQYFGPGTRLLVL.

V gene TRBV6-5 combines with J gene TRBJ2-7; TRBD2 matches at 7 bases. Germline CDR1 is MNHEY and CDR2 is SVGAGI. This CDR3 region has 13 residues. V was pared by 5 bases and J by 6 bases, with 7 bases of the junction left unmatched. CDR3 in amino acids: CASSGDYSREQYF. CDR3 DNA: TGTGCCAGCAGTGGGGACTATTCCCGCGAGCAGTACTTC.

This clone was seen only once. V usage is TRBV7-6 and J usage is TRBJ2-2; 11 bases map to TRBD2. CDR1 and CDR2 from the germline V gene are SGHVS and FNYEAQ. This CDR3 has 17 amino acids. Trimming removed 2 bases from V and 5 bases from J; junction bases left unmatched: 7. CDR3 sequence (DNA): TGTGCCAGCAGCTTATCAGCTAGCGGGGGGTCGACCGGGGAGCTGTTTTTT. Amino acid sequence: CASSLSASGGSTGELFF. Together with reference TRBV7-6 and TRBJ2-2, the CDR3 gives the full variable domain: GAGVSQSPRYKVTKRGQDVALRCDPISGHVSLYWYRQALGQGPEFLTYFNYEAQQDKSGLPNDRFSAERPEGSISTLTIQRTEQRDSAMYRCASSLSASGGSTGELFFGEGSRLTVL.

This chain joins TRBV19 and TRBJ1-1; possible D gene TRBD1, 5 bases. Germline CDR1 reads LNHDA; CDR2 reads SQIVND (reference sequence). The CDR3 is 15 amino acids. V was pared by 7 bases and J by 2 bases, with 17 bases between. This CDR3 reads CASTLNSQGNTEAFF. CDR3 bases: TGTGCCAGTACCCTGAACTCGCAGGGTAACACTGAAGCTTTCTTT.

This chain uses TRBV29-1 with TRBJ2-7, with D maybe TRBD2 (5 bases). The CDR3 sequence is 11 residues long. Trimming removed 6 bases at V and 1 base at J, with 7 bases between. CDR1 is SQVTM and CDR2 is ANQGSEA in the germline V gene. CDR3 nucleotides: TGCAGCGTATGGGAGTCCTACGAGCAGTACTTC. Translated: CSVWESYEQYF.

This clone was counted between two and nine times. CDR3 loop: CASSLVSGRAGELFF. CDR3 nucleotide sequence: TGCGCCAGCAGCTTGGTGTCGGGGAGAGCCGGGGAGCTGTTTTTT. The V gene is TRBV5-1, the J gene TRBJ2-2, with D maybe TRBD2 (5 bases). Germline V gene data show CDR1 as SGHRS and CDR2 as YFSETQ. The CDR3 runs to 15 residues. V lost 0 bases and J 6 bases, leaving 12 bases between the germline ends.

The table lists this clone with a count of one. V is TRBV30 and J is TRBJ2-5; TRBD2 might be the D (7 bases). Germline V gene lookup returns CDR1 GTSNPN and CDR2 SVGIG (reference sequence). The CDR3 totals 17 residues. Trimming shortened V by 4 bases and J by 5 bases, and 26 bases separated the two germline ends. Here the CDR3 DNA reads TGTGCCTGGACCAAGGGATTTGGCGGGGGCTCCGGGGAGACCCAGTACTTC. Its translation is CAWTKGFGGGSGETQYF.

This clone was picked up many times. The rearrangement joins TRBV15 to TRBJ1-5, with D unclear. The CDR3 is 17 amino acids. The ends were cut back, 1 base at V and 3 bases at J, with 16 bases in the middle. Looked up from germline, CDR1 is LNHNV and CDR2 is YYDKDF (reference sequence). The CDR3: CATSRAKGRPSNQPQHF. In DNA, the CDR3 is TGTGCCACCAGCAGAGCTAAAGGCAGGCCGTCCAATCAGCCCCAGCATTTT.

The chain combines TRBV6-6 with TRBJ1-5; 7 bases agree with TRBD1. The CDR3 has 13 residues. Germline CDR1 reads MNHNY; CDR2 reads SVGAGI (reference sequence). With V trimmed by 5 bases and J by 7 bases, 5 bases remained unmatched. The CDR3 DNA follows: TGTGCCAGCAGTACCACAGGGGACCAGCCCCAGCATTTT. This codes for CASSTTGDQPQHF.

This clone has just one count. V usage is TRBV7-9 and J usage is TRBJ1-1; 8 positions agree with TRBD1. Germline loops: CDR1 SEHNR, CDR2 FQNEAQ (reference sequence). The CDR3 sequence is 18 residues long. The junction had 14 bases not matched to a gene; V was cut back by 5 bases and J by 0 bases. Here the CDR3 DNA reads TGTGCCAGCAGCCGACGAGGACAGGGAATTTCCATGAACACTGAAGCTTTCTTT. Protein: CASSRRGQGISMNTEAFF.

The chain combines TRBV30 with TRBJ1-5, with 8 bases that match TRBD1. V gave up 4 bases and J gave up 4 bases; unmatched junction bases: 9. The CDR3 contains 15 residues. CDR1 GTSNPN and CDR2 SVGIG come from the germline V gene (reference sequence). The CDR3 nucleotides are TGTGCCTGGACGAGCCCCGGGACAGGTAATCAGCCCCAGCATTTT. Translating gives CAWTSPGTGNQPQHF.

The rearrangement links TRBV7-7 to TRBJ2-5, with D maybe TRBD1 (6 bases). This CDR3 is 15 amino acids long. CDR1 is SSHAT, CDR2 FNYEAQ, per germline (reference sequence). Trimming took 2 bases from V and 5 from J, leaving 15 bases between them. The CDR3, as DNA: TGTGCCAGCAGCTTAAACCCAGGGGCTTGGGAGACCCAGTACTTC. The encoded protein is CASSLNPGAWETQYF.

The chain joins TRBV28 to TRBJ1-5; D gene ambiguous. CDR3 length equals 15 residues. The germline V and J ends were trimmed by 5 bases and 2 bases, with 13 bases remaining between them. From germline, CDR1 is MDHEN and CDR2 SYDVKM. The CDR3: CASSQTIAGNQPQHF. CDR3 sequence (DNA): TGTGCCAGCAGTCAGACGATCGCGGGCAATCAGCCCCAGCATTTT.

The V gene is TRBV5-1, the J gene TRBJ2-1, with 9 bases that match TRBD1. V lost 1 base, J lost 8 bases, and 4 bases stayed unmatched. The CDR3 is 14 amino acids. CDR1 SGHRS and CDR2 YFSETQ come from the germline V gene. CDR3 in amino acids: CASSLLQGAHEQFF. The CDR3 region has the DNA TGCGCCAGCAGCTTGCTACAGGGGGCCCATGAGCAGTTCTTC.

The chain joins TRBV2 to TRBJ1-5; TRBD1 agrees at 7 bases. The CDR3 covers 16 residues. The V gene's germline CDR1 is SNHLY and CDR2 FYNNEI. The V and J ends lost 5 bases and 0 bases, in that order; junction bases with no gene match: 7. CDR3 residues: CASSMTGPYSNQPQHF. The CDR3 DNA reads as TGTGCCAGCAGTATGACAGGGCCTTATAGCAATCAGCCCCAGCATTTT.